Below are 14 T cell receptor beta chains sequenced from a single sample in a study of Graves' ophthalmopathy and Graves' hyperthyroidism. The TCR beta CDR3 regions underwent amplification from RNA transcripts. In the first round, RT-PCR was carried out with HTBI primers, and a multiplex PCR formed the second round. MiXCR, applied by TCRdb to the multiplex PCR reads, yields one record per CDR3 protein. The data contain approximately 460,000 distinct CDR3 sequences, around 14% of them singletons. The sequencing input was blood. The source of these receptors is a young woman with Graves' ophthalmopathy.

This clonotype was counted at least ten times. CDR3 in DNA: TGTGCTAGTTTGGCGCAAGAGACCCAGTACTTC. Encoded protein: CASLAQETQYF. The chain is built from TRBV12-5 and TRBJ2-5, with no clear D. The CDR3 consists of 11 residues. The germline V gene has CDR1 LGHNT and CDR2 FRNRAP. Trimming left V 8 bases short and J 2 bases short, with 6 bases between.

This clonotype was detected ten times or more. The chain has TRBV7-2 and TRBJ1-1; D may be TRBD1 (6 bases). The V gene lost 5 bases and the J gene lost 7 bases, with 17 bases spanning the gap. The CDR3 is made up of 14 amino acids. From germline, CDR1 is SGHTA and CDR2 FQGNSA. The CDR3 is CASSPTRDNNEAFF. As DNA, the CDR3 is TGTGCCAGCAGCCCCACCCGGGACAATAATGAAGCTTTCTTT.

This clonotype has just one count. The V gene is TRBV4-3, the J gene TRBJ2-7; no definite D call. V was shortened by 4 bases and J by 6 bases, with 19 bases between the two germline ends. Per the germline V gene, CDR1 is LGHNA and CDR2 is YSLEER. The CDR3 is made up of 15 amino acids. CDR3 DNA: TGCGCCAGCAGCCCCAACCGTGGGGTTCTCGGCGAGCAGTACTTC. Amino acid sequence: CASSPNRGVLGEQYF.

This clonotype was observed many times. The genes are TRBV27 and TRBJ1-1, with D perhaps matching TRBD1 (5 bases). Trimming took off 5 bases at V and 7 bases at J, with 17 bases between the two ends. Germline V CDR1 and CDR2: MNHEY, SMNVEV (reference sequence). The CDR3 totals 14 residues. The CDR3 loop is CASSHRRGGGEAFF. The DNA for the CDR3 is TGTGCCAGCAGTCACCGCCGGGGGGGGGGTGAAGCTTTCTTT.

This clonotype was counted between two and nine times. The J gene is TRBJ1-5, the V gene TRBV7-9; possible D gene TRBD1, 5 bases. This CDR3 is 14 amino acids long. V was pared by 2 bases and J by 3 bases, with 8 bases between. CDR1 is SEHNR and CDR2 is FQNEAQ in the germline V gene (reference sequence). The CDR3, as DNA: TGTGCCAGCAGCTTACAGGGATTCAATCAGCCCCAGCATTTT. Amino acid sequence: CASSLQGFNQPQHF.

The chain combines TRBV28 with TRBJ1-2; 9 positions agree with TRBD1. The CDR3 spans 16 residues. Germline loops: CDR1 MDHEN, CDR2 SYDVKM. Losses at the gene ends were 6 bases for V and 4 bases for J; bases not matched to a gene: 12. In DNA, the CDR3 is TGTGCCAGCAGCTCCCCCGGGACAGGGAAAGCCTATGGCTACACCTTC. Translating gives CASSSPGTGKAYGYTF.

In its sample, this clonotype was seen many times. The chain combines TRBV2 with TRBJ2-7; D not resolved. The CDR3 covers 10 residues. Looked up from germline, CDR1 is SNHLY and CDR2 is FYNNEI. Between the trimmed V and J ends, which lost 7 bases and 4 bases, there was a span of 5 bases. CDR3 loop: CASKGYEQYF. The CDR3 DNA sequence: TGTGCCAGCAAGGGTTACGAGCAGTACTTC.

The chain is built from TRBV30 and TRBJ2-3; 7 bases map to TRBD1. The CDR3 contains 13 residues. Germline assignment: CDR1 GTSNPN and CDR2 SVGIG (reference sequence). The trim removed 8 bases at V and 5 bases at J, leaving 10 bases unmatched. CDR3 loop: CAGNRGFRDTQYF. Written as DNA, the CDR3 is TGTGCCGGTAACAGGGGATTTAGAGATACGCAGTATTTT.

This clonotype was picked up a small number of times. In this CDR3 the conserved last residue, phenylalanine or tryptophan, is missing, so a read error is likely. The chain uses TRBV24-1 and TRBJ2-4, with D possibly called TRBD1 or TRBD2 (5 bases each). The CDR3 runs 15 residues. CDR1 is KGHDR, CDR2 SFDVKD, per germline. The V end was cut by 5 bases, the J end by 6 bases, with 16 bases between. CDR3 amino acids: CATSAVWDGGNIQYS. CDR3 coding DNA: TGTGCCACCAGTGCTGTTTGGGACGGAGGAAACATTCAGTACTCC.

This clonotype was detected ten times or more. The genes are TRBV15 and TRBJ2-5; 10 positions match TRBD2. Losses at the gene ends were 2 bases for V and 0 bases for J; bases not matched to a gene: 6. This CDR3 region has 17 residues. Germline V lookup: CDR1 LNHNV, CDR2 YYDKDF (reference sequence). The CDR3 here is CATSRRGAGGYQETQYF. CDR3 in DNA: TGTGCCACCAGCAGAAGGGGAGCGGGGGGGTACCAAGAGACCCAGTACTTC.

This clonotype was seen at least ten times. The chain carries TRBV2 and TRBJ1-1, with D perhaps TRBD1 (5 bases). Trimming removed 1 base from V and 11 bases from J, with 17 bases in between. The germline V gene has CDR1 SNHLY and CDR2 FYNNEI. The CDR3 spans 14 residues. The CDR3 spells CASSEVLYGGMAFF. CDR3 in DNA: TGTGCCAGCAGTGAAGTTTTGTATGGGGGGATGGCTTTCTTT.

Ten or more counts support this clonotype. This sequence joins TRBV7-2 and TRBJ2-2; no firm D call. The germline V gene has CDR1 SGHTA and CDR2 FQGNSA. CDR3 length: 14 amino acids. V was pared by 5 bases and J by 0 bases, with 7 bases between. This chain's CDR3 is CASSQFANTGELFF. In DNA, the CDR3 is TGTGCCAGCAGCCAGTTCGCGAACACCGGGGAGCTGTTTTTT.

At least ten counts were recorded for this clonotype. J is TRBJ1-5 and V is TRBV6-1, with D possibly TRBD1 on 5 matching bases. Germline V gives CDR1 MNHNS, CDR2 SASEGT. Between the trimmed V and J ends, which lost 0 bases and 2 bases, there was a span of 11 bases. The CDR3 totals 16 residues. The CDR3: CASSEARGPGNQPQHF. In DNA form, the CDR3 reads TGTGCCAGCAGTGAAGCGCGGGGCCCCGGCAATCAGCCCCAGCATTTT.

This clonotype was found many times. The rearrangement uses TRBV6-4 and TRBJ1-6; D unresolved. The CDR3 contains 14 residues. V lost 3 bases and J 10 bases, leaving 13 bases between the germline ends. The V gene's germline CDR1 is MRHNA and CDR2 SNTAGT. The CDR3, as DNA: TGTGCCAGCAGTGAAATTGGAACAGCCTCACCCCTCCACTTT. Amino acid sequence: CASSEIGTASPLHF.